This T cell receptor beta chain was captured in a study of blood T cell repertoires in COVID-19. Sequencing was performed with immunoSEQ multiplex PCR; in TCRdb, only in-frame clones are kept and a portion is missing. This sample yields more than 300,000 clones, of which around 87% are seen a single time; less than 2.5% belongs to the top ten. CDR3 length: 11 amino acids. CDR1 is SQVTM and CDR2 is ANQGSEA in the germline V gene. Trimming at V came to 6 bases and at J to 6 bases, leaving 2 bases not matched to a gene. This receptor was obtained from a man in his forties in a cohort exposed to, infected with or recovered from COVID-19 (not recorded which). The chain has TRBV29-1 and TRBJ1-2, with TRBD1 matching over 9 bases. Source material: PBMCs or T cells enriched from blood (not recorded which). CDR3 DNA sequence: TGCAGCGTAGACAGGGGGAATGGCTACACCTTC. Protein product: CSVDRGNGYTF.